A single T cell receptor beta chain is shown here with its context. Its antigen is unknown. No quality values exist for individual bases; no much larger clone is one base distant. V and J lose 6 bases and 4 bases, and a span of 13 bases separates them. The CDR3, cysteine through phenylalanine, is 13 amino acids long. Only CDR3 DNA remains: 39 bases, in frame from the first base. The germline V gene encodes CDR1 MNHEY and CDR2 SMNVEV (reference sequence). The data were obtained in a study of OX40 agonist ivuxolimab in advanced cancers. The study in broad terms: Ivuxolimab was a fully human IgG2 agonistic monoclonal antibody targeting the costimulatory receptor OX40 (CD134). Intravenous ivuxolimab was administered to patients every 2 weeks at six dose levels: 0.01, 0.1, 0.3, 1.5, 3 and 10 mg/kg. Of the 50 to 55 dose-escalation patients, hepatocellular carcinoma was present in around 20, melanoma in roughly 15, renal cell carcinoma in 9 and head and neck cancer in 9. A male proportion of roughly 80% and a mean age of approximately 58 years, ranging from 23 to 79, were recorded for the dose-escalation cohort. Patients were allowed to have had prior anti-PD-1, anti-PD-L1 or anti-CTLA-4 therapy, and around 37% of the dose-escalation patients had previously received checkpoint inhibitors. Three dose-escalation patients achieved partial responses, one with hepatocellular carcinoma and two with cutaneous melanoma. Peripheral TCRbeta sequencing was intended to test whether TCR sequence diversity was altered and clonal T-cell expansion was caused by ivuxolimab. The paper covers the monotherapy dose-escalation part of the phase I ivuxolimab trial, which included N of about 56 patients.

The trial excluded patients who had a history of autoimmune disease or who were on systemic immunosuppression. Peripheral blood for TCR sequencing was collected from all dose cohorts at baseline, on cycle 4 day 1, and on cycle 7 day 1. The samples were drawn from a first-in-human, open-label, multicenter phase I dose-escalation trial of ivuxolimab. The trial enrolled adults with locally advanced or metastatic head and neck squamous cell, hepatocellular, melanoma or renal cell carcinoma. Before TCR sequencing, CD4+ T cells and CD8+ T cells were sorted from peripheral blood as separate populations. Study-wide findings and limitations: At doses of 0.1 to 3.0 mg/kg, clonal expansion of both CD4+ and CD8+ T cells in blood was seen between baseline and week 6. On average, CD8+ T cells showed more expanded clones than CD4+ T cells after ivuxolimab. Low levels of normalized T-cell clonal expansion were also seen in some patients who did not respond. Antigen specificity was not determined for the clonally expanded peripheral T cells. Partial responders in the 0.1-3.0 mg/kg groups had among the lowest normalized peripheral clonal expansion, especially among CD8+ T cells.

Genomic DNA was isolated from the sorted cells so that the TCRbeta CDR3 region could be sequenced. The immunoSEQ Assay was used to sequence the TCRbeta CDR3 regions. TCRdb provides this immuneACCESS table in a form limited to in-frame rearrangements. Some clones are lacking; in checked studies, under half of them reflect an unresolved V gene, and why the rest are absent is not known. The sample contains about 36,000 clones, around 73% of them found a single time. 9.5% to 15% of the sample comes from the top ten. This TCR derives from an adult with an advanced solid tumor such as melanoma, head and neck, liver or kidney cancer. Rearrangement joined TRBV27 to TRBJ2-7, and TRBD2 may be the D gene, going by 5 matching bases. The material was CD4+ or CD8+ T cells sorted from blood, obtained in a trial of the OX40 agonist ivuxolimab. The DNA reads TGTGCCAGCAGCTTCCGGACTGGGTACGAGCAGTACTTC. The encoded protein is CASSFRTGYEQYF.